This paragraph reports one T cell receptor beta chain. Its matching antigen is unknown. These data belong to a study of cytomegalovirus exposure and HLA in healthy donors. About the research overall: T cells numbering about 180 million yielded 117 million unique TCR beta sequences in an earlier analysis. Clustering assigned 81% of the roughly 430 genotyped donors to the Caucasian-associated ancestry cluster. Study-level results: Judged likely to be a sequencing artifact was a cluster of highly shared sequence variants. Later analysis identified a missense DCLRE1C variant that was linked to TCR beta V- and J-gene trimming.

The PCR used 60 Vbeta and 13 Jbeta primers. Only in-frame clones appear in the TCRdb table, and some are missing; sequencing was by immunoSEQ multiplex PCR. This repertoire shows about 160,000 clones, around 73% found once; its top ten account for 1.4%. This TCR was sampled from a male donor in good health and CMV-seronegative. The material sequenced was PBMCs.

The CDR3 bases are TGTGCCAGCAGCGGCAGAGGACAGGGAGGCTCCTACGAGCAGTACTTC. Its protein product is CASSGRGQGGSYEQYF. The chain carries TRBV2 and TRBJ2-7, with 8 nucleotides matching TRBD1. CDR1 and CDR2 (germline): SNHLY, FYNNEI. The trim removed 6 bases at V and 0 bases at J, leaving 10 bases unmatched. The CDR3 length is 16 residues.